This record looks at one T cell receptor beta chain sequence and its context. This CDR3 has 13 amino acids. CDR1 and CDR2 (germline): SGHTA, FQGNSA. The V end was cut by 2 bases, the J end by 4 bases, with 9 bases between. This sample is drawn from a study of cytomegalovirus exposure and HLA in healthy donors. A multiplex PCR was run with 60 Vbeta primers and 13 Jbeta primers. The repertoire was sequenced with immunoSEQ multiplex PCR; TCRdb's copy has only in-frame clones and lacks some. The sample has 80,000 or so clones; around 78% are singletons. This sequence joins TRBV7-2 and TRBJ2-7; possibly TRBD1 for D (6 bases). The origin of this receptor is a middle-aged man in good health and CMV-seronegative. Sequencing was done on a sample of PBMCs. CDR3 region: CASSLLQGYEQYF. Written as DNA, the CDR3 is TGTGCCAGCAGCTTACTACAGGGTTACGAGCAGTACTTC.